One sample yielded the 30 T cell receptor beta chains listed below, sequenced in a study of Graves' ophthalmopathy and Graves' hyperthyroidism. Amplification from RNA transcripts yielded the TCR beta CDR3 regions. Amplification began with first-round RT-PCR using HTBI primers, then second-round multiplex PCR was performed. MiXCR, applied by TCRdb to the multiplex PCR reads, yields one record per CDR3 protein. The sample shows 1 million to 1.3 million distinct CDR3 sequences, roughly 35% of them seen only once. The source material was peripheral blood or thyroid tissue (not recorded which). The source of these receptors is an adult man with Graves' hyperthyroidism.

This clonotype came up many times. The CDR3 DNA reads as TGTGCCAGCAGCACCCCGGGACAGGTGGCCCAAAGCGAGACCCAGTACTTC. It specifies CASSTPGQVAQSETQYF. The genes are TRBV7-9 and TRBJ2-5; 8 nucleotides align to TRBD1. From germline, CDR1 is SEHNR and CDR2 FQNEAQ (reference sequence). This CDR3 contains 17 residues. J gave up 5 bases and V 5 bases, and 16 bases lay outside the gene matches.

This clonotype was observed a handful of times. The chain employs TRBV4-2 and TRBJ2-2, with a possible D match to TRBD2 (5 bases). The CDR3 contains 14 residues. Trimming took off 0 bases at V and 9 bases at J, with 11 bases between the two ends. CDR1 and CDR2 (germline): LGHNA, YNFKEQ. For the CDR3, the DNA is TGTGCCAGCAGCCAAGAGATTTCCGGGAGGGAGCTGTTTTTT. As protein: CASSQEISGRELFF.

The sample holds many counts of this clonotype. J is TRBJ2-7 and V is TRBV20-1; TRBD2 matches at 7 bases. The CDR3 loop spans 17 amino acids. The V segment lost 3 bases and the J segment 4 bases; nucleotides outside the gene matches: 18. The germline CDR1 and CDR2 sequences are DFQATT and SNEGSKA (reference sequence). The CDR3 DNA sequence: TGCAGTGCTAGTTCCCCTTTTTTCGCGGGAGAGGAATACGAGCAGTACTTC. Its protein product is CSASSPFFAGEEYEQYF.

This clonotype was counted only a few times. The chain has TRBV6-5 and TRBJ1-1; possible D gene TRBD1, 5 bases. The V end lost 2 bases, the J end lost 6 bases, and 10 bases lay between the germline ends. The length of the CDR3 is 13 residues. The germline V gene has CDR1 MNHEY and CDR2 SVGAGI. The CDR3 nucleotides read TGTGCCAGCAGTTACAACAGGATAGCTGAAGCTTTCTTT. Its translation: CASSYNRIAEAFF.

This sequence joins TRBV2 and TRBJ2-5; D is ambiguous. The CDR3 sequence is 16 residues long. Trimming took off 0 bases at V and 9 bases at J, with 20 bases between the two ends. The germline CDR1 and CDR2 sequences are SNHLY and FYNNEI. CDR3 sequence: CASSEALQLAHQPQYF. The CDR3 coding sequence is TGTGCCAGCAGTGAAGCGCTTCAATTGGCTCATCAGCCCCAGTACTTC.

On this clonotype: The CDR3 does not end in the conserved phenylalanine or tryptophan, so this is likely a read error. It is unclear where the CDR3 begins or ends on the DNA, so no DNA is shown, and the CDR3 is as TCRdb lists it. The rearrangement uses TRBV6-6 and TRBJ1-4; TRBD1 was called by the table and not checked on the DNA. The length of the CDR3 is 10 amino acids, counting both ends. The V gene's germline CDR1 is MNHNY and CDR2 SVGAGI (reference sequence). CDR3: CASRKGQGNY.

This clonotype was detected ten times or more. The chain recombines TRBV7-6 with TRBJ2-2; D remains unclear. The germline CDR1 and CDR2 sequences are SGHVS and FNYEAQ. V was pared by 5 bases and J by 0 bases, with 16 bases between. The CDR3 is 17 residues long. The CDR3 coding sequence is TGTGCCAGCAGCACCTTACTCTCCGAAGCGAACACCGGGGAGCTGTTTTTT. Protein sequence: CASSTLLSEANTGELFF.

The chain uses TRBV5-1 and TRBJ1-5; 9 bases are shared with TRBD1. The germline CDR1 and CDR2 sequences are SGHRS and YFSETQ. V shed 4 bases and J 11 bases; nucleotides not matched to a gene: 13. The CDR3 has 15 amino acids. For the CDR3, the DNA is TGCGCCAGCAGCGACGGACAGGGGCGAGGCGAGACCCAGCATTTT. Translation gives CASSDGQGRGETQHF.

This chain joins TRBV6-2 or TRBV6-3 and TRBJ1-3; a weak D match, TRBD1 (5 bases). V gave up 11 bases and J gave up 8 bases, with 22 bases separating them. This CDR3 is 14 amino acids long. Germline loops: CDR1 MNHEY, CDR2 SVGEGT. The CDR3 DNA is TGTGCCCACTCCGGGGGATCATGGGGCTACACCATATATTTT. It encodes CAHSGGSWGYTIYF.

The chain links TRBV2 to TRBJ2-7; tentatively, D is TRBD2 (5 bases). CDR1 and CDR2 (germline): SNHLY, FYNNEI. V lost 8 bases and J lost 5, with 13 bases in between. The CDR3 sequence is 12 residues long. Written as DNA, the CDR3 is TGTGCCAGCGTTGCGAGGGTTGACGAGCAGTACTTC. Protein: CASVARVDEQYF.

This clonotype appeared a few times. This chain links TRBV10-2 with TRBJ2-7; weak D call: TRBD2 (6 bases). Matching the DNA end better, TRBJ2-1 makes the J call doubtful. The CDR3 extends over 14 amino acids. CDR1 is WSHSY, CDR2 SAAADI, per germline. CDR3 nucleotides: TGCGCCAGCAGTGAGGCGGGGAACTACAATGAGCAGTTCTTC. It codes for CASSEAGNYNEQFF.

In this sample, this clonotype turned up a few times. The chain joins TRBV10-3 to TRBJ1-1; 7 positions agree with TRBD1. Germline lookup yields CDR1 ENHRY and CDR2 SYGVKD. The CDR3 has 13 residues. The ends lost 5 bases at V and 7 bases at J; junction bases unmatched: 7. This chain's CDR3 is CAISKPGQYEAFF. CDR3 DNA sequence: TGTGCCATCAGTAAACCGGGACAGTATGAAGCTTTCTTT.

This clonotype has only a few counts. The genes are TRBV10-1 and TRBJ1-1, with D unclear. CDR3 length: 13 residues. Germline V gene sequence: CDR1 WNHNN, CDR2 SYGVQD (reference sequence). The V gene lost 0 bases and the J gene lost 1 base, with 3 bases spanning the gap. The CDR3 is CASSESTNTEAFF. The CDR3 nucleotides read TGCGCCAGCAGTGAGTCTACGAACACTGAAGCTTTCTTT.

There are a few counts of this clonotype. The rearrangement links TRBV9 to TRBJ1-5; D perhaps matches TRBD1 (6 bases). This CDR3 is built from 15 residues. CDR1 SGDLS and CDR2 YYNGEE come from the germline V gene. Trimming cost V 0 bases and J 6 bases, with 13 bases left between them. CDR3 amino acids: CASSVGTGAGQPQHF. The CDR3 nucleotides read TGTGCCAGCAGCGTAGGTACGGGGGCTGGTCAGCCCCAGCATTTT.

The table lists this clonotype with many counts. The chain combines TRBV20-1 with TRBJ2-5; TRBD1 might be the D (5 bases). The ends were cut back, 4 bases at V and 2 bases at J, with 11 bases in the middle. The CDR3 has 13 residues. In germline, CDR1 is DFQATT, CDR2 SNEGSKA (reference sequence). The CDR3 is CSATTQAQETQYF. In nucleotides, the CDR3 is TGCAGTGCTACTACACAGGCTCAAGAGACCCAGTACTTC.

About this clonotype: At one boundary the junction diverges from the germline segment, which might be a read error. The rearrangement links TRBV9 to TRBJ2-7, with unresolved D. The CDR3 has 15 amino acids. The germline CDR1 and CDR2 sequences are SGDLS and YYNGEE. The CDR3 reads CASSQGPAYYYEQCF. The DNA for the CDR3 is TGTGCCAGCAGCCAAGGTCCTGCCTACTACTACGAGCAGTGCTTC.

J is TRBJ2-2 and V is TRBV7-2; TRBD1 aligns across 7 bases. CDR3 length: 17 residues. Unmatched junction bases numbered 6, after V lost 1 base and J lost 1 base. The germline CDR1 and CDR2 sequences are SGHTA and FQGNSA. CDR3 sequence: CASSLVPGTVNTGELFF. CDR3 nucleotides: TGTGCCAGCAGCTTAGTCCCCGGGACAGTGAACACCGGGGAGCTGTTTTTT.

The chain has TRBV19 and TRBJ1-2; weak D call: TRBD1 (5 bases). The V gene lost 11 bases and the J gene lost 6 bases, with 16 bases spanning the gap. The CDR3 runs 12 residues. CDR1 LNHDA and CDR2 SQIVND come from the germline V gene (reference sequence). Written as DNA, the CDR3 is TGTGCCGGTGGGGCAGGCGTGAATGGCTACACCTTC. As protein: CAGGAGVNGYTF.

Many counts were recorded for this clonotype. The chain carries TRBV11-2 and TRBJ1-1; D unresolved. Germline assignment: CDR1 SGHAT and CDR2 FQNNGV. The CDR3 consists of 12 residues. V lost 5 bases and J 6 bases, leaving 10 bases between the germline ends. The CDR3 protein is CASSPPSPEAFF. The CDR3 DNA reads TGTGCCAGCAGCCCCCCTTCCCCTGAAGCTTTCTTT.

This clonotype showed up many times. The CDR3 sequence: CASSMTGQGIEQYF. The CDR3 DNA reads as TGCGCCAGCAGCATGACGGGACAGGGTATCGAGCAGTACTTC. The rearrangement joins TRBV5-1 to TRBJ2-7; the match to TRBD1 covers 9 bases. With V trimmed by 4 bases and J by 6 bases, 8 bases remained unmatched. The CDR3 consists of 14 residues. From germline, CDR1 is SGHRS and CDR2 YFSETQ.

The chain employs TRBV10-3 and TRBJ1-2; possible D gene TRBD1, 5 bases. Germline V lookup: CDR1 ENHRY, CDR2 SYGVKD. The CDR3 totals 15 residues. V was cut by 7 bases and J by 7 bases, with 22 bases left in between. The CDR3 protein is CAITPSGGLPIGYTF. For the CDR3, the DNA is TGTGCCATCACCCCTAGCGGGGGGTTACCTATTGGCTACACCTTC.

The chain couples TRBV12-3 or TRBV12-4 to TRBJ2-7; 10 nucleotides agree with TRBD2. The length of the CDR3 is 15 residues. With 5 bases clipped from V and 0 bases from J, the junction kept 4 bases outside the gene matches. CDR3 nucleotide sequence: TGTGCCAGCAGTGGTACTAGCGGGAACTCCTACGAGCAGTACTTC. This gives the protein CASSGTSGNSYEQYF.

This clonotype was found once. The rearrangement joins TRBV20-1 to TRBJ1-4; 8 bases line up with TRBD1. Per the germline V gene, CDR1 is DFQATT and CDR2 is SNEGSKA (reference sequence). The ends lost 2 bases at V and 4 bases at J; junction bases unmatched: 6. The CDR3 runs to 15 residues. The CDR3 DNA sequence: TGCAGTGCTAGACCAGGGGGCGCGGGTAATGAAAAACTGTTTTTT. It is translated as CSARPGGAGNEKLFF.

This clonotype was seen many times. V is TRBV7-9 and J is TRBJ1-4; D remains ambiguous. V shed 0 bases and J shed 5 bases, with 10 bases lying between them. Per the germline V gene, CDR1 is SEHNR and CDR2 is FQNEAQ (reference sequence). CDR3 length: 15 residues. The CDR3 DNA follows: TGTGCCAGCAGCTTAGCAGGGCAGCAGAATGAAAAACTGTTTTTT. Its translation: CASSLAGQQNEKLFF.

V is TRBV7-2 and J is TRBJ2-5, with D tentatively TRBD1 (6 bases). This CDR3 region has 16 residues. Trimming removed 1 base at V and 9 bases at J, with 21 bases between. Germline V gene lookup returns CDR1 SGHTA and CDR2 FQGNSA. CDR3 bases: TGTGCCAGCAGCTTAGACGTCGGACAGCTCAATCAGCCCCAGTACTTC. Its protein product is CASSLDVGQLNQPQYF. The variable domain in full, completed from reference TRBV7-2 and TRBJ2-5, reads GAGVSQSPSNKVTEKGKDVELRCDPISGHTALYWYRQSLGQGLEFLIYFQGNSAPDKSGLPSDRFSAERTGGSVSTLTIQRTQQEDSAVYLCASSLDVGQLNQPQYFGPGTRLLVL.

V and J are TRBV12-3 or TRBV12-4 and TRBJ2-2; D unclear. The CDR3 consists of 14 residues. V was pared by 5 bases and J by 5 bases, with 12 bases between. This chain's CDR3 is CASSISEETGELFF. In nucleotides, the CDR3 is TGTGCCAGCAGTATAAGCGAGGAGACCGGGGAGCTGTTTTTT.

The gene calls are TRBV7-2 and TRBJ1-1; TRBD1 is a possible D gene (6 bases). V shed 7 bases and J shed 5 bases, with 17 bases lying between them. The CDR3 has 14 residues. The germline V gene has CDR1 SGHTA and CDR2 FQGNSA. The CDR3 DNA follows: TGTGCCAGCAAGTCCCTTGGGGGCAGGACTGAAGCTTTCTTT. Translation gives CASKSLGGRTEAFF.

The rearrangement links TRBV7-9 to TRBJ1-4; weak D call: TRBD1 (5 bases). Germline V lookup: CDR1 SEHNR, CDR2 FQNEAQ (reference sequence). Trimming removed 5 bases at V and 5 bases at J, with 18 bases between. The CDR3 sequence is 16 residues long. The CDR3 bases are TGTGCCAGCAGCCTCCTAGCGGGACCGGGGAATGAAAAACTGTTTTTT. Residues: CASSLLAGPGNEKLFF. The full variable domain, completed using reference TRBV7-9 and TRBJ1-4, is DTGVSQNPRHKITKRGQNVTFRCDPISEHNRLYWYRQTLGQGPEFLTYFQNEAQLEKSRLLSDRFSAERPKGSFSTLEIQRTEQGDSAMYLCASSLLAGPGNEKLFFGSGTQLSVL.

About this clonotype: A single base separates this from a much larger clone, so it may be a read error. V is TRBV2 and J is TRBJ1-1, with D hard to call. Trimming stripped 6 bases from V and 4 bases from J, with 30 bases between. Germline lookup yields CDR1 SNHLY and CDR2 FYNNEI. The CDR3 loop spans 19 amino acids. The CDR3 loop reads CASREPVGQEGRWPTEAFF. CDR3 sequence (DNA): TGTGCCAGCAGGGAGCCGGTAGGGCAGGAAGGTCGTTGGCCCACTGAAGCTTTCTTT.

This clonotype was recorded a few times. The CDR3 is CASSPSWGQGNSYEQYF. In nucleotides, the CDR3 is TGTGCCAGTAGTCCCTCATGGGGACAGGGCAACTCCTACGAGCAGTACTTC. The rearrangement links TRBV19 to TRBJ2-7; 9 nucleotides line up with TRBD1. This CDR3 is 17 amino acids long. Per germline, CDR1 LNHDA and CDR2 SQIVND (reference sequence). Unmatched junction bases numbered 11, after V lost 5 bases and J lost 0 bases.